The entry below gives a single T cell receptor beta chain sequence along with its context. Its cognate antigen is unknown. The data were taken from a study of cytomegalovirus exposure and HLA in healthy donors. Study-wide findings and caveats: Excluded were some V segments that proved indistinguishable, including TRBV6-2 and TRBV6-3.

PCR primers comprised 60 Vbeta and 13 Jbeta primers. TCRdb's copy holds only in-frame clones and misses some; the assay was immunoSEQ multiplex PCR. The table has some 89,000 clones, around 85% seen once. V was trimmed by 6 bases and J by 1 base, leaving 18 bases between them. Germline V gives CDR1 SNHLY, CDR2 FYNNEI. This CDR3 is built from 16 residues. The genes are TRBV2 and TRBJ2-5; D perhaps matches TRBD2 (6 bases). The sequence was obtained from a man aged 35 to 55 in good health and CMV-seropositive. What was sequenced was PBMCs. CDR3 protein: CASRPLGRGSQETQYF. DNA for the CDR3: TGTGCCAGCAGACCCCTCGGCCGGGGGTCCCAAGAGACCCAGTACTTC.